The 3 T cell receptor beta chains presented below share a single source sample, sequenced in a study of blood T cell repertoires in COVID-19. Sequenced by immunoSEQ multiplex PCR; TCRdb stores in-frame clones only, minus some. This sample has about 300,000 clones, with just under 90% found just once. Sequencing was carried out using peripheral blood. These receptors were obtained from a woman under 40 with COVID-19, enrolled during active disease.

Remarks on this clone: Other DNA sequences of this sample code for an identical CDR3. This chain uses TRBV28 with TRBJ1-2; unclear D gene. V gave up 3 bases and J gave up 2 bases, with 7 bases separating them. Germline assignment: CDR1 MDHEN and CDR2 SYDVKM. This CDR3 is built from 13 residues. CDR3 sequence (DNA): TGTGCCAGCAGTTTTCGGGGAAACTATGGCTACACCTTC. Translated: CASSFRGNYGYTF.

V gene TRBV5-3 combines with J gene TRBJ2-5, with D uncertain. TRBV5-3 is labeled an ORF, and its function is uncertain. This CDR3 contains 11 residues. V was pared by 8 bases and J by 0 bases, with 5 bases between. Written as DNA, the CDR3 is TGTGCCAGTTCCTACCAAGAGACCCAGTACTTC. Protein sequence: CASSYQETQYF.

The gene calls are TRBV3-1 (or the pseudogene TRBV3-2) and TRBJ2-1; D possibly corresponds to TRBD1 (6 bases). In germline, CDR1 is LGHDT, CDR2 YNNKEL (reference sequence). CDR3 length: 16 residues. V was pared by 0 bases and J by 3 bases, with 12 bases between. The CDR3 sequence: CASSQDLGAYYNEQFF. CDR3 nucleotide sequence: TGTGCCAGCAGCCAAGATCTGGGGGCCTACTACAATGAGCAGTTCTTC.